This TCR beta chain emerged from a study of monozygotic twins with inflammatory bowel disease. This CDR3 is 16 amino acids long. Germline assignment: CDR1 KGHSH and CDR2 LQKENI. The blood volume drawn from each donor was roughly 2.7 ml. Addition of UMIs with a 6-nucleotide sample barcode was achieved by template switching. TCRdb re-called the 5' RACE reads and gives one entry per CDR3 protein, without DNA. This sample lists 310,000 or so distinct CDR3 sequences; its ten largest clones have roughly 2%. The chain recombines TRBV18 with TRBJ1-2; lacking DNA, the TRBD1 call made by TCRdb goes unchecked. The TCR sequence derives from a human donor with ulcerative colitis or Crohn's disease, or a healthy co-twin of an affected twin (not recorded which). Sequencing used blood. The CDR3 sequence is CASSPLDRGQLYGYTF.